This T cell receptor beta chain was recovered during a study of blood T cell repertoires in COVID-19. For recovered donors of Cohort 3, there were two negative PCRs, clearance, or symptom resolution. The V end was cut by 2 bases, the J end by 5 bases, with 8 bases between. CDR1 is SGHKS, CDR2 YYEKEE, per germline (reference sequence). This CDR3 has 13 residues. The table came from immunoSEQ multiplex PCR; TCRdb's copy has only in-frame clones and leaves some out. The table records around 300,000 clones, approximately 89% of them present only once. The V gene is TRBV5-5, the J gene TRBJ1-5; a possible D gene is TRBD1 (5 bases). Sequencing was done on a sample of PBMCs or T cells enriched from blood (not recorded which). The TCR sequence derives from a man under 40 who had recovered from COVID-19. In nucleotides, the CDR3 is TGTGCCAGCAGCTTCTTAGGGGATCAGCCCCAGCATTTT. Encoded protein: CASSFLGDQPQHF.